This T cell receptor (beta chain) derives from a study of CD8 T cells in ankylosing spondylitis. Findings of the study overall: It was reported that disease-linked clones were significantly enriched in matched ankylosing spondylitis synovial fluid.

This clonotype was observed a few times. Its specificity is not known. TCRdb called the 5' RACE reads again in MiXCR, with one record for every CDR3 protein. The sample has a few hundred thousand distinct CDR3 sequences, around 21% seen once. This CDR3 spans 13 amino acids. Unmatched junction bases numbered 3, after V lost 5 bases and J lost 3 bases. Germline loops: CDR1 SEHNR, CDR2 FQNEAQ (reference sequence). The V call is TRBV7-9, the J call TRBJ1-1; 7 bases fit TRBD1. Sequences were obtained from blood, either unsorted or a sorted T cell fraction (not recorded which). The clonotype originates from a female donor with ankylosing spondylitis or in good health (not recorded which). In DNA form, the CDR3 reads TGTGCCAGCAGCGCCGGGACAGACACTGAAGCTTTCTTT. Its translation: CASSAGTDTEAFF. Filled out from reference TRBV7-9 and TRBJ1-1, the complete variable domain reads DTGVSQNPRHKITKRGQNVTFRCDPISEHNRLYWYRQTLGQGPEFLTYFQNEAQLEKSRLLSDRFSAERPKGSFSTLEIQRTEQGDSAMYLCASSAGTDTEAFFGQGTRLTVV.